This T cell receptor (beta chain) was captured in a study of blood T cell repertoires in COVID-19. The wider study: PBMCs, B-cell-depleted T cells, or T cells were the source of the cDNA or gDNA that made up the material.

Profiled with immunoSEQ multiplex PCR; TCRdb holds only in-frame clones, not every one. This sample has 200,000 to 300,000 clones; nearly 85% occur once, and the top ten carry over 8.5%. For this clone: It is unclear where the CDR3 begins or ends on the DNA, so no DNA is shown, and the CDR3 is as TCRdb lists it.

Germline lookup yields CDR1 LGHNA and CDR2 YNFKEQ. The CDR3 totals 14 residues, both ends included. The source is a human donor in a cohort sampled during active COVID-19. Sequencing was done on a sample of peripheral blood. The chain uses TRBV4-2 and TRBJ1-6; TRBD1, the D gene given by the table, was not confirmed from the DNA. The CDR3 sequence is CASSQAFAQGALSF.